This TCR beta chain originates from a study of T-cell reconstitution after alpha-beta-depleted transplantation in children. Germline assignment: CDR1 SGHTA and CDR2 FQGTGA. J lost 5 bases, V lost 3 bases, and 2 bases had no gene match. This CDR3 has 15 amino acids. Preparation of the TCRbeta library involved a method that used unique molecular identifiers. TCRdb ran MiXCR on the PCR reads and lists one entry per CDR3 protein. There are hundreds of thousands of distinct CDR3 sequences in the sample; 32% occur only once, and about 2.3% lies in the top ten. The V gene is TRBV7-3, the J gene TRBJ2-3, with 13 bases identical to TRBD2. This clonotype originated in a human donor who donated a stem cell graft to a child with aplastic anemia. The sequencing used PBMCs from the stem cell graft donor, collected from the stem cell graft. Here the CDR3 reads CASSLGLAGKDTQYF. CDR3 in DNA: TGTGCCAGCAGCTTGGGACTAGCGGGAAAAGATACGCAGTATTTT.